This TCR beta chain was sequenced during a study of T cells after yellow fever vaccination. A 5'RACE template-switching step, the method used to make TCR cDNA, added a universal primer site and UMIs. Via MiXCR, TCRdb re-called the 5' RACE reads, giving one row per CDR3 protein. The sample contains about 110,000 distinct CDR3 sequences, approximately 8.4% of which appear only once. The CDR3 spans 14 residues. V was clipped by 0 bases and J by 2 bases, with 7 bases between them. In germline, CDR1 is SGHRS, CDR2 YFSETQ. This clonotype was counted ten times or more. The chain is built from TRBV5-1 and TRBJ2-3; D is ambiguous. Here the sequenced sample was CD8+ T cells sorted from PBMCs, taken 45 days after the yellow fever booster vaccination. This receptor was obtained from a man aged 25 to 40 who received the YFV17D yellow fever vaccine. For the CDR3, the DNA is TGCGCCAGCAGCTTGGCCCCGTTCACAGATACGCAGTATTTT. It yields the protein CASSLAPFTDTQYF.